This entry concerns a single TCR beta chain. The length of the CDR3 is 14 residues. Between the trimmed V and J ends, which lost 5 bases and 3 bases, there was a span of 14 bases. The V gene's germline CDR1 is MNHEY and CDR2 SVGAGI. The sample originates from a study of Ad26.COV2.S vaccination and SARS-CoV-2 variants. Using immunoSEQ multiplex PCR, the repertoire was profiled, and TCRdb retains in-frame clones only, with some absent. This table holds roughly 700,000 clones, around 89% found once. Regarding treatment: about 20 received Ad26.COV2.S at low or high dose, single or two shots; 5 received placebo; per-sample allocation not given. The study sampled participants on day 63 after the first vaccine or placebo injection.

The sequencing here drew on peripheral blood, taken in a trial of Ad26.COV2.S vaccine versus placebo. The source of this sequence is a person between 18 and 65 years old who received the Ad26.COV2.S COVID-19 vaccine or a placebo. V and J are TRBV6-5 and TRBJ2-7; perhaps TRBD2 as D (6 bases). CDR3 coding DNA: TGTGCCAGCAGTATCTCGGGACTCGTCTACGAGCAGTACTTC. Translation gives CASSISGLVYEQYF.